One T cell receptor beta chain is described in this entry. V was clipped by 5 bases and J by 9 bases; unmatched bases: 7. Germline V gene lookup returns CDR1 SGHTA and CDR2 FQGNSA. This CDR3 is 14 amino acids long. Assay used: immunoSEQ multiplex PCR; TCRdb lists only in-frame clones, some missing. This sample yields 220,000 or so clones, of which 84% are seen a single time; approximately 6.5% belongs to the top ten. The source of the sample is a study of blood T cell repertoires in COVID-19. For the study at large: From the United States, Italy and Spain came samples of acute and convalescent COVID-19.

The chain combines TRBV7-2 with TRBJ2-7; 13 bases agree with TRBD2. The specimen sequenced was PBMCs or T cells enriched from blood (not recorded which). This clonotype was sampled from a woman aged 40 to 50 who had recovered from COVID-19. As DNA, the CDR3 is TGTGCCAGCAGCCCAGGGACTAGCGGGACCGCGCAGTACTTC. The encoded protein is CASSPGTSGTAQYF. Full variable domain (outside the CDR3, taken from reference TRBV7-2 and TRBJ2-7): GAGVSQSPSNKVTEKGKDVELRCDPISGHTALYWYRQSLGQGLEFLIYFQGNSAPDKSGLPSDRFSAERTGGSVSTLTIQRTQQEDSAVYLCASSPGTSGTAQYFGPGTRLTVT.